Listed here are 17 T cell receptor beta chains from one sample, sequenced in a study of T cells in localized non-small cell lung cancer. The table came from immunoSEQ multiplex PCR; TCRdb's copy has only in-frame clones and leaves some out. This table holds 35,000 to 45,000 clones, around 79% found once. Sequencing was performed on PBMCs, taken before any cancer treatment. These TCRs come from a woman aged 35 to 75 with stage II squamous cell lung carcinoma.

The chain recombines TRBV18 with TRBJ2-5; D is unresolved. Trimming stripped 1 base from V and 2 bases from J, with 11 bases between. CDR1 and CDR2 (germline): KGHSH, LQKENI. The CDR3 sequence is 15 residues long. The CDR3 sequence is CASSPRGQQQETQYF. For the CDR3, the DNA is TGTGCCAGCTCACCACGTGGCCAGCAACAAGAGACCCAGTACTTC.

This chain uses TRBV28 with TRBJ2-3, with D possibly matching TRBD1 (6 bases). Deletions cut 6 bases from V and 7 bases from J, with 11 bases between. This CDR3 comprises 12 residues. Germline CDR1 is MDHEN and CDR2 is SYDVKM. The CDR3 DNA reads TGTGCCAGCAGCTCAGGACAGCATACGCAGTATTTT. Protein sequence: CASSSGQHTQYF. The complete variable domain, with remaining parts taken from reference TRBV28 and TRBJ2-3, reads DVKVTQSSRYLVKRTGEKVFLECVQDMDHENMFWYRQDPGLGLRLIYFSYDVKMKEKGDIPEGYSVSREKKERFSLILESASTNQTSMYLCASSSGQHTQYFGPGTRLTVL.

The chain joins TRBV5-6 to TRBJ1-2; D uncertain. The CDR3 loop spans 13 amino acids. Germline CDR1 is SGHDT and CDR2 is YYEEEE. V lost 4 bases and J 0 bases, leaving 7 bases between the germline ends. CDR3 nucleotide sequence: TGTGCCAGCAGCATCACTTCTAACTATGGCTACACCTTC. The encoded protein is CASSITSNYGYTF.

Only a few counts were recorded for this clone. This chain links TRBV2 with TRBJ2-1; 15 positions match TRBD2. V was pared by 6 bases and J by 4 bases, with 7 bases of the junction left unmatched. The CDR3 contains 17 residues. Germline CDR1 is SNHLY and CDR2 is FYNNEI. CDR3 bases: TGTGCCAGCAGGAGGACTAGCGGGGGGGGCCTATACAATGAGCAGTTCTTC. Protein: CASRRTSGGGLYNEQFF.

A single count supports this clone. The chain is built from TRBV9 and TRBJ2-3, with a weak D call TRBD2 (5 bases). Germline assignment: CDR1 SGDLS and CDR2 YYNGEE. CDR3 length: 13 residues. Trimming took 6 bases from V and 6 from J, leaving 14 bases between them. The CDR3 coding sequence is TGTGCCAGCACCCGGACTGCCTCGGATACGCAGTATTTT. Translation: CASTRTASDTQYF.

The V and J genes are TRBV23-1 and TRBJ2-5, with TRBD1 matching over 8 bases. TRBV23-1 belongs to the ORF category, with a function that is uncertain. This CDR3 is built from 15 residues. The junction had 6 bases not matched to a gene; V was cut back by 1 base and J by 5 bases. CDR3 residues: CASSQFPTGEETQYF. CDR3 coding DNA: TGCGCCAGCAGTCAATTCCCGACAGGGGAGGAGACCCAGTACTTC.

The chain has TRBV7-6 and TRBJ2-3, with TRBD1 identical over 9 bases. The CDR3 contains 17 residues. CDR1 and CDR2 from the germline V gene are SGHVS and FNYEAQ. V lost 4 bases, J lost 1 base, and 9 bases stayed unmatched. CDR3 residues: CASSSRTGDFGTDTQYF. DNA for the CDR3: TGTGCCAGCAGCTCACGGACAGGGGATTTTGGCACAGATACGCAGTATTTT.

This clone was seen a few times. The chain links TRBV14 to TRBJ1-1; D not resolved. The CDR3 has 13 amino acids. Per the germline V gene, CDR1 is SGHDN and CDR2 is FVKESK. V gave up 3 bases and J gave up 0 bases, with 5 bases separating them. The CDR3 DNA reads TGTGCCAGCAGCCAGCTTATGAACACTGAAGCTTTCTTT. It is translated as CASSQLMNTEAFF.

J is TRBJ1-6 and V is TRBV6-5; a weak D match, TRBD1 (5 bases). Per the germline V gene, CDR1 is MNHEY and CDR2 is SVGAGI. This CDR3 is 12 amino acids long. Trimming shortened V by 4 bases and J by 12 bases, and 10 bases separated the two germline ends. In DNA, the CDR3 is TGTGCCAGCAGTTCCGGGGGTGAACCCCTCCACTTT. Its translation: CASSSGGEPLHF.

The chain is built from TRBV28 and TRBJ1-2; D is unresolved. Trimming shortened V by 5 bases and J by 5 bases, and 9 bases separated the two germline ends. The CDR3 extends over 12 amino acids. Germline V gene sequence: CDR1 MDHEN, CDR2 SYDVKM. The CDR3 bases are TGTGCCAGCAGTCCCCCAATTTATGGCTACACCTTC. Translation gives CASSPPIYGYTF.

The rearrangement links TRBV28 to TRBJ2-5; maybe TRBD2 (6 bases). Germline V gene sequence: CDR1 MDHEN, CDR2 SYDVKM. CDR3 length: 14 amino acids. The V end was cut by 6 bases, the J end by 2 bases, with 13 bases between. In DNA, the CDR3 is TGTGCCAGCAGGGAACCAGGGAGGCAAGAGACCCAGTACTTC. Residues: CASREPGRQETQYF. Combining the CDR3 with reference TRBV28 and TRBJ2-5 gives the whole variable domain DVKVTQSSRYLVKRTGEKVFLECVQDMDHENMFWYRQDPGLGLRLIYFSYDVKMKEKGDIPEGYSVSREKKERFSLILESASTNQTSMYLCASREPGRQETQYFGPGTRLLVL.

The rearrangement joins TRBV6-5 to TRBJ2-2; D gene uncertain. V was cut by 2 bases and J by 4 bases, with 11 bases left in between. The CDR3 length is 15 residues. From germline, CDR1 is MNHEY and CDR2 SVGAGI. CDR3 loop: CASSYGLTLTGELFF. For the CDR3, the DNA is TGTGCCAGCAGTTACGGGTTGACGCTCACCGGGGAGCTGTTTTTT.

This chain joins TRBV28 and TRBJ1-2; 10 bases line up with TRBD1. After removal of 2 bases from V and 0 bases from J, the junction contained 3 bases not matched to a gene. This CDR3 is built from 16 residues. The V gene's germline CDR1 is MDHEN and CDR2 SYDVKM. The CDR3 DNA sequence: TGTGCCAGCAGTTTAGGGGGACAGGGGCCTAACTATGGCTACACCTTC. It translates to CASSLGGQGPNYGYTF.

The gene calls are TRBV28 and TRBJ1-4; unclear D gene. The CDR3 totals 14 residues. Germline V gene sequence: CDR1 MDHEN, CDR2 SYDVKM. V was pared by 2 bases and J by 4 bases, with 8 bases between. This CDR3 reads CASSLDGVNEKLFF. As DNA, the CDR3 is TGTGCCAGCAGTTTAGACGGTGTTAATGAAAAACTGTTTTTT.

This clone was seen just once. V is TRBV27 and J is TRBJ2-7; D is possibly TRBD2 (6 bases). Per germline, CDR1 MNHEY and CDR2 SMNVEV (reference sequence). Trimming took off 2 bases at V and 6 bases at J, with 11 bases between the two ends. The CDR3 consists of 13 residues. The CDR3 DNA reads TGTGCCAGCAGTTTAGGGACTTCGAGCGAGCAGTACTTC. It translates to CASSLGTSSEQYF.

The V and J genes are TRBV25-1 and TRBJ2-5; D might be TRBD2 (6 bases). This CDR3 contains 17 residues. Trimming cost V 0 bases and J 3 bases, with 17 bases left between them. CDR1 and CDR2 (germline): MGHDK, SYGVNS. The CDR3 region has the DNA TGTGCCAGCAGTGAATATAAGTTGAGTCCGGGGGAAGAGACCCAGTACTTC. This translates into CASSEYKLSPGEETQYF.

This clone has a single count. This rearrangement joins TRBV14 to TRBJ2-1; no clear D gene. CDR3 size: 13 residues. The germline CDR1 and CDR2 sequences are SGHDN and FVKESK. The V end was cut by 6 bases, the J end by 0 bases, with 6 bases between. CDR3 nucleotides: TGTGCCAGCAGACTTAGCTCCTACAATGAGCAGTTCTTC. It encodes CASRLSSYNEQFF.